This TCR beta chain was obtained from a study of T cells in Graves' hyperthyroidism and ophthalmopathy (dated by TCRdb to the late 2010s). About the full investigation: Peripheral blood samples were taken at the time of initial diagnosis, prior to any treatment. The paper reports TCR Vbeta CDR3 sequencing of roughly 140 peripheral blood samples: 43 ophthalmopathy, under 85 hyperthyroidism and around 17 progressor patients. Whether ophthalmopathy could be predicted prospectively was tested in an independent validation cohort made up of fewer than 20 hyperthyroidism patients plus 17 patients who later progressed to ophthalmopathy. Following sampling, methimazole starting at 30 mg daily was given to hyperthyroidism patients, and high-dose intravenous methylprednisolone was given to ophthalmopathy patients. In addition, the study compared T-cell repertoires in thyroid tissue and in blood from a handful of Graves' hyperthyroidism patients. To identify TCR V-J signatures that set the groups apart, the researchers used a discovery cohort of approximately 98 patients, made up of around 42 with Graves' ophthalmopathy and about 60 with stable Graves' hyperthyroidism. The 90 or so discovery patients were randomly split 7:3 into training and test sets.

The CDR3 holds 15 amino acids from the cysteine to the phenylalanine. Just the 45-base CDR3 DNA is kept, in frame starting at base 1. In the germline V gene (reference sequence), CDR1 corresponds to SEHNR and CDR2 to FQNEAQ. V is cut back by 3 bases and J by 1 base, with 5 bases in the junction unmatched. Graves' hyperthyroidism was defined as stable when no progression to ophthalmopathy occurred over 18 months of follow-up. Hyperthyroidism patients were aged 18 to 65 years and newly diagnosed, with disease duration of less than 2 months. The study excluded patients with uncontrolled infections, other autoimmune diseases, pregnancy or lactation. Diagnoses were established on the basis of clinical symptoms, serum thyroxine and TRAb, thyroid ultrasound, and orbital computed tomography. PBMCs were isolated from about 9.2 ml of fresh peripheral blood by Ficoll-Paque density gradient centrifugation. Total RNA was extracted using Trizol reagent, and RNA quality was assessed on an Agilent 2100 Bioanalyzer.

Note on this clonotype: The antigen this receptor binds is unknown. Base qualities are not at hand, and no much larger clone is one base apart.

The TCR beta CDR3 regions were amplified from the RNA transcripts. A first-round RT-PCR of the TCR CDR3 used the HTBI primer set with the Qiagen OneStep RT-PCR kit. A second multiplex PCR round built the libraries, followed by size selection and purification. Sequencing of the libraries was done on an Illumina HiSeq2000 using paired-end 100 bp reads. Turning to the authors' computational methods: Raw data were processed with SOAPnuke, discarding reads with adapters, uncalled bases, mean Phred below 15, or no exact constant-primer or identifier match. COPE v1.2.5 was used to merge high-quality paired reads, and clonotypes were defined as unique nucleotide sequences. MiTCR v1.1 was used to align clonotypes to the IMGT TRBV, TRBD and TRBJ reference segments. Analysis was restricted to V-J combinations with a frequency above 0.0001, which covered 98% to 99.2% of repertoires. The TCS score was defined as the ratio of F50 (clonal expansion) to E x V (chaos), calculated using BLOSUM62-based TCRdist between CDR3 peptides within each V-J. Welch's t-statistics and random forest reduced just over 500 V-J features to 13, which were used in a naive Bayes classifier (R e1071). The public sequencing data were trimmed at Q25 with fastp and processed into clonotypes with MiXCR by TCRdb, which kept only in-frame beta chains. Here each entry gathers all rows of one CDR3 protein and keeps the most common genes and DNA. For this entry, the V and J calls and clone size follow TCRdb and not the study's own pipeline. For this sample the table gives some 560,000 distinct CDR3 sequences, of which 14% were detected only once. The ten biggest clones cover 14% of the sample.

Summary of the overall study and its limitations: During validation, the model predicted progression to ophthalmopathy a median of about 5.9 months ahead of onset, with almost 71% sensitivity and around 72% specificity. Most expanded thyroid clonotypes (frequency above 0.001) were also detected in blood, suggesting blood repertoires may reflect thyroid immune responses. Sample size was not statistically predetermined, and investigators were not blinded to group allocation. In cross-validation, a model built on a 13 V-J signature told ophthalmopathy apart from stable hyperthyroidism with 87.88% sensitivity and approximately 81% specificity, and in testing the same model reached 80%/75%.

Sequencing input: blood. This clonotype originated in a woman in her 40s with Graves' hyperthyroidism. In this chain, TRBV7-9 is recombined with TRBJ1-1, with 7 central nucleotides matching TRBD1. This receptor has the CDR3 CASSFFDRENTEAFF. The DNA reads TGTGCCAGCAGCTTTTTTGACAGGGAGAACACTGAAGCTTTCTTT.